Below, 29 T cell receptor beta chains from the same sample are listed, as sequenced in a study of blood T cell repertoires in COVID-19. Here immunoSEQ multiplex PCR was the method, and the copy in TCRdb shows in-frame clones only, minus some. The sample yields approximately 260,000 clones, roughly 89% seen once. The material sequenced was peripheral blood. The receptors originated from a middle-aged woman who had recovered from COVID-19.

This clone was recorded only once. The chain recombines TRBV2 with TRBJ2-7; 7 nucleotides match TRBD1. The germline gives CDR1 SNHLY, CDR2 FYNNEI. This CDR3 is built from 13 residues. The trim removed 7 bases at V and 3 bases at J, leaving 6 bases unmatched. This chain's CDR3 is CASKPGQNYEQYV. The CDR3 DNA is TGTGCCAGCAAACCGGGACAGAACTACGAGCAGTACGTC.

This chain uses TRBV7-9 with TRBJ1-2, with D tentatively TRBD1 (5 bases). This CDR3 spans 14 amino acids. Germline V gene data show CDR1 as SEHNR and CDR2 as FQNEAQ (reference sequence). Between the trimmed V and J ends, which lost 5 bases and 6 bases, there was a span of 16 bases. CDR3: CASSPVRGENGYTF. The DNA for the CDR3 is TGTGCCAGCAGCCCAGTAAGGGGCGAGAATGGCTACACCTTC.

The sample holds a few counts of this clone. The gene calls are TRBV2 and TRBJ2-1; 11 positions agree with TRBD2. Germline CDR1 reads SNHLY; CDR2 reads FYNNEI. The CDR3 is 15 residues long. Losses at the gene ends were 4 bases for V and 5 bases for J; bases not matched to a gene: 4. CDR3 in DNA: TGTGCCAGCAGTGTAGGGACTAGCGGTCACAATGAGCAGTTCTTC. Its protein is CASSVGTSGHNEQFF.

This clone was seen once. The chain links TRBV12-3 or TRBV12-4 to TRBJ1-2, with unresolved D. The CDR3 is 13 amino acids. V was pared by 0 bases and J by 4 bases, with 6 bases between. CDR3 DNA: TGTGCCAGCAGTTTAGCGCGGGGCTATGGCTACACCTTC. It codes for CASSLARGYGYTF.

The chain combines TRBV7-2 with TRBJ2-7; 8 bases match TRBD2. V shed 1 base and J 3 bases; nucleotides not matched to a gene: 2. The CDR3 has 14 amino acids. Germline V gene lookup returns CDR1 SGHTA and CDR2 FQGNSA. CDR3 DNA sequence: TGTGCCAGCAGCTTAGGTAGCGGGGACTACGAGCAGTACGTC. Translation gives CASSLGSGDYEQYV.

The gene calls are TRBV7-6 and TRBJ1-3; possibly TRBD1 for D (6 bases). This CDR3 comprises 16 residues. From germline, CDR1 is SGHVS and CDR2 FNYEAQ. V lost 7 bases, J lost 2 bases, and 18 bases lay in between. CDR3 nucleotides: TGTGCCAGCACCCAAATGGGGGGGCGCGCTGGAAACACCATATATTTT. Translating gives CASTQMGGRAGNTIYF.

CDR3 DNA: TGTGCCAGCAGTATTGACAGGGGTGGTAATTCACCCCTCCACTTT. Translated, it gives CASSIDRGGNSPLHF. V is TRBV2 and J is TRBJ1-6; 8 bases agree with TRBD1. This CDR3 has 15 amino acids. CDR1 is SNHLY, CDR2 FYNNEI, per germline. Trimming at V came to 5 bases and at J to 6 bases, leaving 6 bases not matched to a gene.

The V call is TRBV28, the J call TRBJ2-3; 10 bases agree with TRBD2. J gave up 2 bases and V 5 bases, and 4 bases lay outside the gene matches. Looked up from germline, CDR1 is MDHEN and CDR2 is SYDVKM. CDR3 size: 15 residues. The CDR3 protein is CASSPLAGATDTQYF. The CDR3 DNA reads as TGTGCCAGCAGTCCCCTAGCGGGAGCCACAGATACGCAGTATTTT.

V usage is TRBV2 and J usage is TRBJ1-5, with D maybe TRBD1 (5 bases). The CDR3 is 14 amino acids. V lost 9 bases to trimming and J lost 4 bases, with 16 bases between them. CDR1 and CDR2 from the germline V gene are SNHLY and FYNNEI. The CDR3 here is CARSTRGSNQPQHF. DNA for the CDR3: TGTGCCAGAAGTACAAGGGGATCAAATCAGCCCCAGCATTTT.

The chain employs TRBV29-1 and TRBJ1-4; D gene unclear. CDR3 length: 14 residues. CDR1 is SQVTM, CDR2 ANQGSEA, per germline. The ends were cut back, 4 bases at V and 6 bases at J, with 15 bases in the middle. CDR3: CSVVSGTGYEKLFF. The DNA for the CDR3 is TGCAGCGTTGTCTCGGGCACGGGGTATGAAAAACTGTTTTTT.

This chain connects TRBV6-5 to TRBJ2-7, with 8 bases fitting TRBD2. In germline, CDR1 is MNHEY, CDR2 SVGAGI. The CDR3 spans 13 residues. Trimming removed 7 bases from V and 3 bases from J; junction bases left unmatched: 5. The CDR3 spells CASNQRGFYEQYF. DNA of the CDR3: TGTGCCAGCAACCAGCGGGGGTTCTACGAGCAGTACTTC.

CDR3 sequence reads: CATSEKGGLHPLTDTQYF. The CDR3, as DNA: TGTGCCACCAGTGAAAAGGGGGGGCTTCACCCTCTCACAGATACGCAGTATTTT. The chain employs TRBV24-1 and TRBJ2-3; D may be TRBD2 (7 bases). This CDR3 is 18 amino acids long. The germline gives CDR1 KGHDR, CDR2 SFDVKD. V was trimmed by 4 bases and J by 2 bases, leaving 21 bases between them.

This chain joins TRBV27 and TRBJ1-2; 8 nucleotides agree with TRBD1. Trimming at V came to 5 bases and at J to 4 bases, leaving 6 bases not matched to a gene. The CDR3 is made up of 14 amino acids. Germline CDR1 reads MNHEY; CDR2 reads SMNVEV (reference sequence). This CDR3 is CASSIRQGLYGYTF. The CDR3 DNA reads as TGTGCCAGCAGTATCAGACAGGGGCTCTATGGCTACACCTTC.

The rearrangement joins TRBV3-1 (or the pseudogene TRBV3-2) to TRBJ1-6; 10 nucleotides match TRBD1. The germline gives CDR1 LGHDT, CDR2 YNNKEL (reference sequence). The CDR3 has 15 residues. V gave up 3 bases and J gave up 7 bases; unmatched junction bases: 3. The DNA for the CDR3 is TGTGCCAGCAGCCAGGGACAGGGGATAAATTCACCCCTCCACTTT. Its protein is CASSQGQGINSPLHF.

The chain recombines TRBV19 with TRBJ2-1, with 11 positions matching TRBD2. Germline lookup yields CDR1 LNHDA and CDR2 SQIVND (reference sequence). CDR3 size: 15 residues. V was clipped by 3 bases and J by 2 bases; unmatched bases: 0. CDR3 amino acids: CASSISGRAYNEQFF. The DNA for the CDR3 is TGTGCCAGTAGTATTAGCGGGAGGGCCTACAATGAGCAGTTCTTC.

The chain couples TRBV7-2 to TRBJ2-5, with TRBD2 identical over 13 bases. Trimming cost V 1 base and J 2 bases; bases outside gene matches: 7. CDR1 and CDR2 from the germline V gene are SGHTA and FQGNSA. The CDR3 totals 18 residues. The CDR3 sequence: CASSLVGTSGMGQETQYF. The CDR3 coding sequence is TGTGCCAGCAGCTTAGTCGGGACTAGCGGGATGGGGCAAGAGACCCAGTACTTC. Full variable domain (remainder filled in from reference TRBV7-2 and TRBJ2-5): GAGVSQSPSNKVTEKGKDVELRCDPISGHTALYWYRQSLGQGLEFLIYFQGNSAPDKSGLPSDRFSAERTGGSVSTLTIQRTQQEDSAVYLCASSLVGTSGMGQETQYFGPGTRLLVL.

The rearrangement links TRBV27 to TRBJ1-2, with 10 bases matching TRBD1. The CDR3 has 13 amino acids. Germline values: CDR1 MNHEY, CDR2 SMNVEV (reference sequence). Trimming cost V 3 bases and J 6 bases; bases outside gene matches: 1. The CDR3 region has the DNA TGTGCCAGCAGTTTGGGACAGGGGAATGGCTACACCTTC. This encodes CASSLGQGNGYTF.

This chain joins TRBV7-8 and TRBJ1-5, with D maybe TRBD1 (5 bases). The CDR3 spans 15 residues. V gave up 2 bases and J gave up 6 bases, with 14 bases separating them. Germline lookup yields CDR1 SGHVS and CDR2 FQNEAQ. This chain's CDR3 is CASSLFRDSSQPQHF. Written as DNA, the CDR3 is TGTGCCAGCAGCTTATTTCGCGACAGTAGTCAGCCCCAGCATTTT. The whole variable domain, remainder taken from reference TRBV7-8 and TRBJ1-5, is GAGVSQSPRYKVAKRGQDVALRCDPISGHVSLFWYQQALGQGPEFLTYFQNEAQLDKSGLPSDRFFAERPEGSVSTLKIQRTQQEDSAVYLCASSLFRDSSQPQHFGDGTRLSIL.

CDR3 DNA sequence: TGTGCCAGCAGCTTAGCCGGGAGTTCCGGGGAGCTGTTTTTT. This sequence encodes CASSLAGSSGELFF. V and J are TRBV11-3 and TRBJ2-2; TRBD2 might be the D (6 bases). Germline loops: CDR1 SGHNT, CDR2 YENEEA. The V and J ends lost 1 base and 6 bases respectively, with 9 bases between them. This CDR3 spans 14 amino acids.

This clone has only one observation. The rearrangement joins TRBV28 to TRBJ1-2; D uncertain. This CDR3 has 12 amino acids. Trimming stripped 10 bases from V and 2 bases from J, with 11 bases between. Per the germline V gene, CDR1 is MDHEN and CDR2 is SYDVKM. This CDR3 reads CAIHSLNYGYTF. DNA for the CDR3: TGTGCCATCCACAGCCTGAACTATGGCTACACCTTC.

The chain couples TRBV5-1 to TRBJ2-2; D may be TRBD1 (6 bases). The CDR3 totals 16 residues. Trimming took 0 bases from V and 0 from J, leaving 9 bases between them. The V gene's germline CDR1 is SGHRS and CDR2 YFSETQ. Here the CDR3 reads CASSLARTANTGELFF. CDR3 in DNA: TGCGCCAGCAGCTTGGCCAGGACAGCGAACACCGGGGAGCTGTTTTTT.

This clone appeared once. The chain is built from TRBV4-1 and TRBJ2-2, with TRBD2 matching over 7 bases. The CDR3 has 18 residues. V dropped 0 bases and J dropped 6; count of bases not matched to a gene: 13. Germline CDR1 MGHRA, CDR2 YSYEKL. The CDR3 protein is CASSQEGSGGSLSGELFF. For the CDR3, the DNA is TGCGCCAGCAGCCAAGAAGGGTCTGGCGGGAGTCTTTCCGGGGAGCTGTTTTTT.

The rearrangement joins TRBV20-1 to TRBJ1-3; a weak D match, TRBD1 (5 bases). Germline assignment: CDR1 DFQATT and CDR2 SNEGSKA (reference sequence). Trimming removed 3 bases from V and 0 bases from J, with 12 bases in between. The CDR3 runs 15 residues. The CDR3 region has the DNA TGCAGTGCTAGTTCAGGGTCCAACTCTGGAAACACCATATATTTT. It codes for CSASSGSNSGNTIYF.

The chain uses TRBV5-1 and TRBJ2-7; 7 bases are shared with TRBD1. V was pared by 4 bases and J by 2 bases, with 6 bases of the junction left unmatched. Germline-derived CDR1 and CDR2 are SGHRS and YFSETQ. This CDR3 is built from 14 residues. The CDR3 spells CASSPRTGPYEQYF. Written as DNA, the CDR3 is TGCGCCAGCAGCCCCCGGACAGGACCCTACGAGCAGTACTTC.

The chain recombines TRBV11-2 with TRBJ2-3; 7 bases align to TRBD2. The CDR3 covers 16 residues. Germline CDR1 SGHAT, CDR2 FQNNGV. The V gene end was trimmed by 3 bases and the J gene end by 2 bases; junction bases not matched to a gene: 8. CDR3 in amino acids: CASSFSGPTVTDTQYF. CDR3 bases: TGTGCCAGCAGCTTTAGCGGGCCAACGGTCACAGATACGCAGTATTTT.

The rearrangement uses TRBV5-4 and TRBJ1-6; 9 bases match TRBD1. CDR3 length equals 15 residues. CDR1 SGHNT and CDR2 YYREEE come from the germline V gene (reference sequence). V was pared by 4 bases and J by 5 bases, with 4 bases of the junction left unmatched. This CDR3 reads CASSIRTGDNSPLHF. In DNA form, the CDR3 reads TGTGCCAGCAGCATAAGGACAGGGGATAATTCACCCCTCCACTTT. The variable domain in full, completed from reference TRBV5-4 and TRBJ1-6, reads ETGVTQSPTHLIKTRGQQVTLRCSSQSGHNTVSWYQQALGQGPQFIFQYYREEENGRGNFPPRFSGLQFPNYSSELNVNALELDDSALYLCASSIRTGDNSPLHFGNGTRLTVT.

The chain is built from TRBV6-5 and TRBJ1-3; no clear D gene. CDR1 is MNHEY and CDR2 is SVGAGI in the germline V gene. V was cut by 7 bases and J by 0 bases, with 13 bases left in between. The CDR3 has 15 residues. Here the CDR3 reads CASIHGITSGNTIYF. The CDR3 DNA sequence: TGTGCCAGCATCCACGGGATAACCTCTGGAAACACCATATATTTT.

Here the CDR3 reads CASSYQEVEQFF. The CDR3 region has the DNA TGTGCCAGCAGTTATCAGGAAGTTGAGCAGTTCTTC. The chain employs TRBV6-1 and TRBJ2-1; D ambiguous. Germline CDR1 reads MNHNS; CDR2 reads SASEGT. Trimming stripped 5 bases from V and 9 bases from J, with 11 bases between. The CDR3 is 12 residues long.

The CDR3 reads CASSEFVRGTSRDTQYF. The DNA for the CDR3 is TGTGCCAGCAGTGAATTCGTCCGGGGGACCTCCCGAGATACGCAGTATTTT. The chain joins TRBV6-1 to TRBJ2-3, with D perhaps TRBD2 (6 bases). The CDR3 extends over 17 amino acids. Germline CDR1 reads MNHNS; CDR2 reads SASEGT. V was pared by 2 bases and J by 5 bases, with 20 bases between.